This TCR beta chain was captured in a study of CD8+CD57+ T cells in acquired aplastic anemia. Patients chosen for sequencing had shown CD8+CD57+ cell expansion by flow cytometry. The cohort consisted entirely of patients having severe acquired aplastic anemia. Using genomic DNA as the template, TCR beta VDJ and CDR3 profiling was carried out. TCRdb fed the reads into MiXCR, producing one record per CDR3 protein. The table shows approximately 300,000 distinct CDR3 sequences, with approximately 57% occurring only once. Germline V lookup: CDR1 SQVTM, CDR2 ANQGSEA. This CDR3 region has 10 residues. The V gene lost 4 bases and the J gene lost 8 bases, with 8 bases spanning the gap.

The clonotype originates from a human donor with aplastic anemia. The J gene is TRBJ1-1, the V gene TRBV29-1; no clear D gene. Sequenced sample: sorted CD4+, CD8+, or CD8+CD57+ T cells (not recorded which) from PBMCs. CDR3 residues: CSVGRREAFF. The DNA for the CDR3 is TGCAGCGTTGGCAGAAGGGAAGCTTTCTTT. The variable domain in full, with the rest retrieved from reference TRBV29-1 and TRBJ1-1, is SAVISQKPSRDICQRGTSLTIQCQVDSQVTMMFWYRQQPGQSLTLIATANQGSEATYESGFVIDKFPISRPNLTFSTLTVSNMSPEDSSIYLCSVGRREAFFGQGTRLTVV.